This TCR beta chain was sequenced in a study of T cell responses to AZD1222 COVID-19 vaccine. Germline V CDR1 and CDR2: MNHEY, SVGAGI. CDR3 length equals 13 residues. J gave up 8 bases and V 6 bases, and 9 bases lay outside the gene matches. The data were produced by immunoSEQ multiplex PCR, yet TCRdb's version contains in-frame clones alone and is incomplete. The sample shows some 190,000 clones, 85% to 95% of them seen only once. Concerning this clone: Antigen unknown.

General observations from the study: Dominant at 160-218 and 743-854, vaccine-associated CD4 TCRs also spanned spike. When two AZD1222 doses had been given, Spike-specific TCR breadth and depth rose.

The chain carries TRBV6-5 and TRBJ1-1, with 7 bases lining up with TRBD1. The TCR sequence derives from an adult in good health. The input for sequencing was peripheral blood, taken on day 0 of AZD1222 vaccination. In DNA, the CDR3 is TGTGCCAGCAGGCAGGGGGTGAGTCGGGAAGCTTTCTTT. This sequence encodes CASRQGVSREAFF.